Shown below are 29 T cell receptor beta chains from a single sample sequenced in a study of T cell repertoires in cytomegalovirus infection. TCRdb ran MiXCR on the reads and lists one entry per CDR3 protein. The sample shows nearly 700,000 distinct CDR3 sequences, around 35% of them seen only once. No antigen has been assigned to these receptors. The material sequenced was cultured PBMCs, taken from culture after CMV antigen stimulation. These receptor sequences come from a human donor in good health (CMV status not recorded). Some clones in this sample may be carry-over from other donors' samples.

The rearrangement joins TRBV7-4 to TRBJ2-1, with D tentatively TRBD2 (6 bases). This CDR3 spans 17 amino acids. The germline CDR1 and CDR2 sequences are SGHVT and SQSDAQ. V dropped 7 bases and J dropped 6 bases, with 25 bases sitting between them. CDR3 sequence: CASNFGFGTSPLNEQFF. The DNA of the CDR3 is TGTGCCAGCAACTTCGGATTTGGGACTTCGCCTCTCAATGAGCAGTTCTTC.

The chain uses TRBV7-9 and TRBJ1-3; 9 bases fit TRBD1. V was clipped by 6 bases and J by 3 bases; unmatched bases: 9. The CDR3 sequence is 16 residues long. The V gene's germline CDR1 is SEHNR and CDR2 FQNEAQ (reference sequence). The CDR3 sequence is CASRPTGQGYGNTIYF. Here the CDR3 DNA reads TGTGCCAGCAGACCAACGGGACAGGGTTATGGAAACACCATATATTTT.

The chain joins TRBV12-3 or TRBV12-4 to TRBJ1-5; a possible D gene is TRBD1 (6 bases). The CDR3 consists of 19 residues. Trimming shortened V by 3 bases and J by 5 bases, and 26 bases separated the two germline ends. The CDR3 here is CASSFWELRQEAGDQPQHF. In DNA form, the CDR3 reads TGTGCCAGCAGTTTTTGGGAGCTCCGACAGGAGGCTGGTGATCAGCCCCAGCATTTT.

In its sample, this clonotype was seen a few times. The rearrangement links TRBV12-3 or TRBV12-4 to TRBJ1-5, with D possibly matching TRBD1 (6 bases). Trimming pared 9 bases from V and 5 bases from J, leaving 17 bases between. This CDR3 has 14 amino acids. As DNA, the CDR3 is TGTGCCAGAGCCCCCGGACAGTTCCATCAGCCCCAGCATTTT. Translating gives CARAPGQFHQPQHF.

The rearrangement uses TRBV6-1 and TRBJ1-2; no definite D call. The V and J ends lost 1 base and 8 bases respectively, with 14 bases between them. This CDR3 has 14 residues. Germline assignment: CDR1 MNHNS and CDR2 SASEGT. This CDR3 reads CASSEEGRTGGYTF. CDR3 coding DNA: TGTGCCAGCAGTGAAGAAGGGAGGACGGGAGGCTACACCTTC.

This chain links TRBV4-3 with TRBJ2-5; D ambiguous. Trimming shortened V by 1 base and J by 4 bases, and 7 bases separated the two germline ends. The CDR3 is 13 amino acids. Germline CDR1 is LGHNA and CDR2 is YSLEER. The CDR3 protein is CASSQARRETQYF. The CDR3 bases are TGCGCCAGCAGCCAAGCCAGAAGAGAGACCCAGTACTTC.

The chain couples TRBV6-5 to TRBJ1-3; 7 nucleotides line up with TRBD1. The CDR3 has 12 residues. Germline CDR1 MNHEY, CDR2 SVGAGI. V was clipped by 6 bases and J by 8 bases; unmatched bases: 4. CDR3 region: CASRSGGDTIYF. The CDR3 DNA sequence: TGTGCCAGCAGATCAGGGGGGGACACCATATATTTT.

The sample holds a few counts of this clonotype. The rearrangement uses TRBV7-2 and TRBJ2-5; TRBD2 matches 8 bases. The germline V gene has CDR1 SGHTA and CDR2 FQGNSA. The ends lost 1 base at V and 4 bases at J; junction bases unmatched: 8. This CDR3 spans 16 amino acids. CDR3 nucleotides: TGTGCCAGCAGCTTAGGAGGGACTAGAAATTCAGAGACCCAGTACTTC. This translates into CASSLGGTRNSETQYF.

In this sample, this clonotype turned up a few times. The V gene is TRBV12-3 or TRBV12-4, the J gene TRBJ1-6; the D is unclear. The CDR3 runs to 14 residues. V was clipped by 3 bases and J by 10 bases, with 13 bases between them. The CDR3 bases are TGTGCCAGCAGTTTCGGGGATGGCGGCTCACCCCTCCACTTT. Translating gives CASSFGDGGSPLHF.

This clonotype was observed a handful of times. The chain employs TRBV27 and TRBJ2-3, with D uncertain. V was shortened by 6 bases and J by 3 bases, with 10 bases between the two germline ends. The length of the CDR3 is 13 residues. Germline CDR1 and CDR2: MNHEY and SMNVEV (reference sequence). Here the CDR3 reads CASRQLGTDTQYF. For the CDR3, the DNA is TGTGCCAGCAGACAATTAGGGACAGATACGCAGTATTTT.

This clonotype was seen only a few times. This chain connects TRBV12-3 or TRBV12-4 to TRBJ2-1, with a tentative D call TRBD2 (5 bases). The CDR3 has 12 residues. V was pared by 7 bases and J by 9 bases, with 13 bases between. This CDR3 is CASTNGVGEQFF. In DNA form, the CDR3 reads TGTGCCAGCACCAACGGGGTAGGTGAGCAGTTCTTC.

This clonotype was observed many times. The chain recombines TRBV7-2 with TRBJ1-1, with D perhaps TRBD1 (5 bases). Germline lookup yields CDR1 SGHTA and CDR2 FQGNSA. V was trimmed by 2 bases and J by 0 bases, leaving 7 bases between them. The length of the CDR3 is 14 residues. The CDR3 DNA is TGTGCCAGCAGCTTATGGGGGATGAACACTGAAGCTTTCTTT. It specifies CASSLWGMNTEAFF.

The CDR3 protein is CASSWERGTNNEQFF. DNA for the CDR3: TGTGCCAGCAGCTGGGAACGGGGCACAAACAATGAGCAGTTCTTC. V is TRBV27 and J is TRBJ2-1; D assignment may be TRBD1 or TRBD2 (5 bases each). With 6 bases removed from V and 5 bases from J, the gap between germline ends came to 17 bases. The germline V gene encodes CDR1 MNHEY and CDR2 SMNVEV (reference sequence). This CDR3 has 15 residues.

The sample holds a few counts of this clonotype. The chain employs TRBV12-3 or TRBV12-4 and TRBJ2-3; perhaps TRBD2 as D (7 bases). Trimming cost V 2 bases and J 4 bases, with 25 bases left between them. The CDR3 spans 19 residues. CDR3 DNA sequence: TGTGCCAGCAGTTTATTGCCCCTGGTCGGACAGCGGGGCCCAGATACGCAGTATTTT. Amino acids: CASSLLPLVGQRGPDTQYF.

The V call is TRBV11-3, the J call TRBJ2-2, with D perhaps matching TRBD2 (6 bases). Trimming stripped 0 bases from V and 3 bases from J, with 8 bases between. CDR1 and CDR2 (germline): SGHNT, YENEEA. The CDR3 extends over 15 amino acids. The CDR3 loop reads CASSLEGEDTGELFF. CDR3 nucleotides: TGTGCCAGCAGCTTAGAGGGGGAGGACACCGGGGAGCTGTTTTTT.

Only a few counts were recorded for this clonotype. The chain links TRBV7-6 to TRBJ2-2; 11 bases fit TRBD2. The CDR3 extends over 16 amino acids. With V trimmed by 5 bases and J by 4 bases, 6 bases remained unmatched. Germline V CDR1 and CDR2: SGHVS, FNYEAQ. The CDR3: CASSIGLAGATGELFF. In DNA, the CDR3 is TGTGCCAGCAGCATCGGACTAGCGGGCGCCACCGGGGAGCTGTTTTTT.

The chain combines TRBV6-1 with TRBJ2-2; D unresolved. The CDR3 length is 12 residues. Germline V gene lookup returns CDR1 MNHNS and CDR2 SASEGT. Trimming took off 10 bases at V and 3 bases at J, with 9 bases between the two ends. CDR3: CATRTDTGELFF. The DNA of the CDR3 is TGTGCCACCAGGACGGACACCGGGGAGCTGTTTTTT.

The J gene is TRBJ2-7, the V gene TRBV12-3 or TRBV12-4; perhaps TRBD1 as D (5 bases). Trimming removed 4 bases at V and 3 bases at J, with 16 bases between. The CDR3 contains 15 residues. CDR3 coding DNA: TGTGCCAGCAGTTCCCGCAGGGTACATTTCTACGAGCAGTACTTC. It codes for CASSSRRVHFYEQYF.

This chain links TRBV2 with TRBJ2-7; maybe TRBD2 (6 bases). The germline V gene encodes CDR1 SNHLY and CDR2 FYNNEI. The CDR3 consists of 16 residues. V was cut by 4 bases and J by 6 bases, with 22 bases left in between. CDR3 protein: CASSVTRFPPEGEQYF. The CDR3 nucleotides read TGTGCCAGCAGTGTGACTAGATTCCCGCCCGAGGGCGAGCAGTACTTC.

This chain joins TRBV7-6 and TRBJ2-7, with D unresolved. Trimming removed 5 bases from V and 2 bases from J, with 7 bases in between. Germline V gene data show CDR1 as SGHVS and CDR2 as FNYEAQ. The CDR3 totals 12 residues. The CDR3 reads CASSQSPYEQYF. CDR3 nucleotides: TGTGCCAGCAGCCAATCCCCCTACGAGCAGTACTTC. Combining the CDR3 with reference TRBV7-6 and TRBJ2-7 gives the whole variable domain GAGVSQSPRYKVTKRGQDVALRCDPISGHVSLYWYRQALGQGPEFLTYFNYEAQQDKSGLPNDRFSAERPEGSISTLTIQRTEQRDSAMYRCASSQSPYEQYFGPGTRLTVT.

The rearrangement joins TRBV28 to TRBJ2-7; D is possibly TRBD2 (7 bases). Germline-derived CDR1 and CDR2 are MDHEN and SYDVKM. V gave up 1 base and J gave up 2 bases, with 15 bases separating them. The CDR3 covers 16 residues. CDR3 residues: CASSLSGGPHPYEQYF. The CDR3 DNA follows: TGTGCCAGCAGTTTATCCGGGGGGCCGCATCCCTACGAGCAGTACTTC.

The chain recombines TRBV7-9 with TRBJ1-2; weak D call: TRBD1 (5 bases). The V gene lost 4 bases and the J gene lost 6 bases, with 21 bases spanning the gap. The CDR3 is 16 residues long. Germline assignment: CDR1 SEHNR and CDR2 FQNEAQ (reference sequence). The CDR3 spells CASSYPGPTHPNGYTF. CDR3 coding DNA: TGTGCCAGCAGCTACCCGGGGCCGACCCACCCAAATGGCTACACCTTC.

Only a few counts were recorded for this clonotype. The J gene is TRBJ2-5, the V gene TRBV2, with 9 bases identical to TRBD2. Unmatched junction bases numbered 11, after V lost 5 bases and J lost 4 bases. This CDR3 is 16 amino acids long. CDR1 SNHLY and CDR2 FYNNEI come from the germline V gene. The CDR3 nucleotides read TGTGCCAGCAGTAAAATTCTAGCGGGGCTTGGAGAGACCCAGTACTTC. This encodes CASSKILAGLGETQYF. Using reference TRBV2 and TRBJ2-5 for the parts outside the CDR3, the full variable domain is EPEVTQTPSHQVTQMGQEVILRCVPISNHLYFYWYRQILGQKVEFLVSFYNNEISEKSEIFDDQFSVERPDGSNFTLKIRSTKLEDSAMYFCASSKILAGLGETQYFGPGTRLLVL.

This chain uses TRBV29-1 with TRBJ2-1; D possibly corresponds to TRBD2 (6 bases). V was trimmed by 4 bases and J by 4 bases, leaving 11 bases between them. This CDR3 comprises 13 residues. The germline V gene encodes CDR1 SQVTM and CDR2 ANQGSEA. The CDR3 coding sequence is TGCAGCGTTGGGCGGGACCCGTACAATGAGCAGTTCTTC. Its protein product is CSVGRDPYNEQFF.

CDR3: CASSRTSGGRGDTQYF. Here the CDR3 DNA reads TGCGCCAGCAGTCGGACTAGCGGGGGGAGAGGAGATACGCAGTATTTT. The chain recombines TRBV4-1 with TRBJ2-3; 14 positions agree with TRBD2. The CDR3 runs to 16 residues. Germline-derived CDR1 and CDR2 are MGHRA and YSYEKL. The ends lost 6 bases at V and 5 bases at J; junction bases unmatched: 7.

This clonotype was counted a few times. J is TRBJ2-1 and V is TRBV11-2; possibly TRBD1 or TRBD2 for D (6 bases each). Germline CDR1 and CDR2: SGHAT and FQNNGV. V was trimmed by 0 bases and J by 7 bases, leaving 16 bases between them. The CDR3 contains 16 residues. The CDR3 DNA reads TGTGCCAGCAGCTTAGATATATGGGGGGCCAGGAATGAGCAGTTCTTC. Translated: CASSLDIWGARNEQFF.

The rearrangement links TRBV6-1 to TRBJ1-5, with a tentative D call TRBD1 (5 bases). Germline CDR1 and CDR2: MNHNS and SASEGT. The V end was cut by 7 bases, the J end by 5 bases, with 15 bases between. The CDR3 spans 14 residues. In DNA form, the CDR3 reads TGTGCCAGCACAGAATCAGGGAACTATCAGCCCCAGCATTTT. Amino acid sequence: CASTESGNYQPQHF.

This chain uses TRBV12-5 with TRBJ1-5, with D maybe TRBD1 (5 bases). Trimming took off 4 bases at V and 5 bases at J, with 18 bases between the two ends. CDR3 length equals 16 residues. Germline-derived CDR1 and CDR2 are LGHNT and FRNRAP. CDR3 amino acids: CASGSPGGIGDQPQHF. The CDR3, as DNA: TGTGCTAGTGGTTCCCCGGGGGGAATTGGGGATCAGCCCCAGCATTTT.

At least ten counts were recorded for this clonotype. This chain links TRBV7-2 with TRBJ2-3, with 12 bases lining up with TRBD2. The CDR3 is made up of 17 amino acids. V lost 1 base, J lost 1 base, and 3 bases stayed unmatched. The V gene's germline CDR1 is SGHTA and CDR2 FQGNSA. CDR3: CASSLDPSGRGTDTQYF. As DNA, the CDR3 is TGTGCCAGCAGCTTAGACCCTAGCGGGAGGGGCACAGATACGCAGTATTTT.